This T cell receptor (beta chain) was sequenced in a study of blood T cell repertoires in COVID-19. Study details: Sites across the United States, Italy and Spain contributed samples from acute and convalescent COVID-19. Nucleic acid was either cDNA or gDNA, and it came from T cells, B-cell-depleted T cells, or PBMCs.

With V trimmed by 0 bases and J by 6 bases, 4 bases remained unmatched. The CDR3 is made up of 15 amino acids. In germline, CDR1 is MNHNS, CDR2 SASEGT. Original analysis: Using reference gene primer amplification, nucleated cell counts were estimated. Generated by immunoSEQ multiplex PCR, the TCRdb table keeps only in-frame clones and is missing some. That table is the source of V, J and clone size, and D and trimming were worked out from the DNA. The data contain roughly 230,000 clones, approximately 80% of them singletons. The clonotype originates from a woman between 45 and 65 years old with acute or convalescent COVID-19. Sequenced sample: peripheral blood. J is TRBJ1-5 and V is TRBV6-1, with 8 bases lining up with TRBD1. The CDR3 nucleotides read TGTGCCAGCAGTGAAGCGGACAGGGTGTTTCAGCCCCAGCATTTT. This sequence encodes CASSEADRVFQPQHF.